The clone carrying this T cell receptor beta chain was seen a few times. The sample originates from a study of T cells in Graves' hyperthyroidism and ophthalmopathy. On the basis of clinical symptoms, serum thyroxine and TRAb, thyroid ultrasound and orbital computed tomography, diagnoses were made. Germline V gene sequence: CDR1 ENHRY, CDR2 SYGVKD. V shed 5 bases and J shed 11 bases, with 15 bases lying between them. CDR3 length: 12 residues. Regions amplified from RNA transcripts were the TCR beta CDR3 regions. HTBI primers were used for first-round RT-PCR of the TCR CDR3. TCRdb reprocessed the multiplex PCR reads via MiXCR and lists one record per CDR3 protein. Among roughly 580,000 distinct CDR3 sequences listed, approximately 13% were seen once.

Sequencing was performed on blood. The chain is built from TRBV10-3 and TRBJ1-1, with unresolved D. This sequence originates from a woman aged 30 to 39 with Graves' hyperthyroidism that later progressed to Graves' ophthalmopathy. In nucleotides, the CDR3 is TGTGCCATCAGTCCCGGTTCCGGGAGCGCTTTCTTT. Amino acid sequence: CAISPGSGSAFF.